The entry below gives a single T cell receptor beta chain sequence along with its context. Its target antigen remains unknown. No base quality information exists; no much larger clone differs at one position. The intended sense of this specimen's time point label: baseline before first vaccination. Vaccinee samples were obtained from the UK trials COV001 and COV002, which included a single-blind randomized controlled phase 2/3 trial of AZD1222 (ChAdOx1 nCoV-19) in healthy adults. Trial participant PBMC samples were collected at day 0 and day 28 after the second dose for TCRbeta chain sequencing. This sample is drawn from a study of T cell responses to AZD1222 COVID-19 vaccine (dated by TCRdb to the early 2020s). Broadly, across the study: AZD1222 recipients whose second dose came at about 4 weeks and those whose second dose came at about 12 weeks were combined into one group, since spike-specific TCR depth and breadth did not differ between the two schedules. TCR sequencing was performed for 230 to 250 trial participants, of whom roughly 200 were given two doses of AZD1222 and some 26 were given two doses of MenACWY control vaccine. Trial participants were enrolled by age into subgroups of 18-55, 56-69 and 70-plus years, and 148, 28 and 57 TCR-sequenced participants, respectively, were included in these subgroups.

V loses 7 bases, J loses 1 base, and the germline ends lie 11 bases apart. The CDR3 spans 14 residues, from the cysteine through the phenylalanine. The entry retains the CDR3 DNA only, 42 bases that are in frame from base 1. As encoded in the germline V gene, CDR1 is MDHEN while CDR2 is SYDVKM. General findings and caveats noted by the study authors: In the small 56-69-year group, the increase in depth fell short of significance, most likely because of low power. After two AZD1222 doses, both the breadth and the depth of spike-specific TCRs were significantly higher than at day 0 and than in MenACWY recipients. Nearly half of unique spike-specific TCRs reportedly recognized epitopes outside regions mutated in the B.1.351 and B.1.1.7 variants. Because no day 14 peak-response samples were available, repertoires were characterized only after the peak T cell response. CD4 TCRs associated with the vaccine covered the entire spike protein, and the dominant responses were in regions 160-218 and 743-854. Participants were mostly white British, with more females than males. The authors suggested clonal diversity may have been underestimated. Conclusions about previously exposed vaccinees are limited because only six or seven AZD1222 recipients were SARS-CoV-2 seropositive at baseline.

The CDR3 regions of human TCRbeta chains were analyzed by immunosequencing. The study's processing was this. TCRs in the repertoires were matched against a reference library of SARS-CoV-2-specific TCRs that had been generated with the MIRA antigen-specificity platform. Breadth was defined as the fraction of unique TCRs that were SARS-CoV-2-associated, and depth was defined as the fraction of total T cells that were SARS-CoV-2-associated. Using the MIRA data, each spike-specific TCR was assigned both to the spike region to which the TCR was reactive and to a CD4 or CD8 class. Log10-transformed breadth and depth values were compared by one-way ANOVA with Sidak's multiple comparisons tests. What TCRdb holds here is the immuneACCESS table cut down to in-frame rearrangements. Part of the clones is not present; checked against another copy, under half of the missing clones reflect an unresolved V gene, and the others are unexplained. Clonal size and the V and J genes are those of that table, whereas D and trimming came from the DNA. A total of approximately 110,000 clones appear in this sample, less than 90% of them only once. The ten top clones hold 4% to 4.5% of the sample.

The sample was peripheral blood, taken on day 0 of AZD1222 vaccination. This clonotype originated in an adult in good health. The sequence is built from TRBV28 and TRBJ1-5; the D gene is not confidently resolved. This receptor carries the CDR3 CASTQWASNQPQHF. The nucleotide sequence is TGTGCCAGCACCCAATGGGCAAGCAATCAGCCCCAGCATTTT.